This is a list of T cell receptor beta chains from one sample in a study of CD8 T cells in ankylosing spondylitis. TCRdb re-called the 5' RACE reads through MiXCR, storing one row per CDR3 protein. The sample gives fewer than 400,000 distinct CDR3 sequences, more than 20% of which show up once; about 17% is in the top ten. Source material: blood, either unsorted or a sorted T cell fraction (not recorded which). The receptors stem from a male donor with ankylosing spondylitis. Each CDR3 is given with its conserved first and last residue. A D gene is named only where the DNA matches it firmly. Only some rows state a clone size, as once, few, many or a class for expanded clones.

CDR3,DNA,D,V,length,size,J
CASSPQGPGTGELFF,TGTGCCAGCAGCCCACAGGGTCCGGGCACCGGGGAGCTGTTTTTT,NA,TRBV7-2,15,NA,TRBJ2-2
CASSLSGTRYEQYF,TGTGCCAGCAGCTTGAGCGGGACACGCTACGAGCAGTACTTC,NA,TRBV11-3,14,once,TRBJ2-7
CARSRVEVEQYF,TGCGCCCGTTCAAGGGTGGAGGTCGAGCAGTACTTC,NA,TRBV5-1,12,NA,TRBJ2-7
CASSWEYNQPQHF,TGTGCCAGCAGCTGGGAGTACAATCAGCCCCAGCATTTT,NA,TRBV7-8,13,many,TRBJ1-5
CASSPDRRYGYTF,TGTGCCAGCAGTCCTGACAGGCGCTATGGCTACACCTTC,NA,TRBV27,13,NA,TRBJ1-2
CSVEGSLAGGRGMFF,TGCAGCGTTGAAGGGTCCCTAGCGGGAGGCCGGGGTATGTTCTTC,TRBD2,TRBV29-1,15,NA,TRBJ2-1
CASSLGLAENTGELFF,TGCGCCAGCAGCTTGGGACTAGCGGAAAACACCGGGGAGCTGTTTTTT,TRBD2,TRBV5-1,16,NA,TRBJ2-2
CAINREGTYNEQFF,TGTGCCATCAACCGGGAGGGCACCTACAATGAGCAGTTCTTC,TRBD2,TRBV10-3,14,few,TRBJ2-1
CAISESGYQETQYF,TGTGCCATCAGTGAGTCGGGGTACCAAGAGACCCAGTACTTC,NA,TRBV10-3,14,few,TRBJ2-5
CASSPQTSPRDTQYF,TGTGCCAGCAGCCCACAGACTAGCCCCAGAGATACGCAGTATTTT,TRBD2,TRBV7-6,15,few,TRBJ2-3
CSVEDPLAGEQYF,TGCAGCGTTGAAGATCCCCTAGCTGGCGAGCAGTACTTC,NA,TRBV29-1,13,NA,TRBJ2-7
CASSLLQGAAEQYF,TGTGCCAGCAGTTTATTACAGGGGGCAGCCGAGCAGTACTTC,TRBD1,TRBV28,14,once,TRBJ2-7
CASSSLAGSSGIGELFF,TGTGCCAGCAGCTCCTTGGCCGGGTCCTCAGGGATCGGGGAGCTGTTTTTT,NA,TRBV7-7,17,NA,TRBJ2-2
CASSYRNQGNTGELFF,TGTGCCAGCAGTTACCGAAACCAGGGGAACACCGGGGAGCTGTTTTTT,NA,TRBV6-5,16,NA,TRBJ2-2
CASSQSPGLAGARQFF,TGTGCCAGCAGCCAGTCCCCGGGACTAGCGGGAGCCCGGCAGTTCTTC,TRBD2,TRBV11-1,16,NA,TRBJ2-1
CASSLVVAGGQETQYF,TGCGCCAGCAGCTTGGTGGTAGCGGGAGGGCAAGAGACCCAGTACTTC,TRBD2,TRBV5-1,16,NA,TRBJ2-5
CASSQLRGSNEQFF,TGTGCCAGCAGCCAATTGAGGGGTAGCAATGAGCAGTTCTTC,NA,TRBV3-1,14,NA,TRBJ2-1
CASSPRQGQTGELFF,TGTGCCAGCTCACCGAGACAGGGCCAGACCGGGGAGCTGTTTTTT,TRBD1,TRBV18,15,NA,TRBJ2-2
CASSGGSGHTDTQYF,TGTGCCAGCTCTGGCGGGAGTGGCCACACAGATACGCAGTATTTT,TRBD2,TRBV2,15,few,TRBJ2-3
CASKGQVFNEQFF,TGTGCCAGCAAGGGACAGGTATTCAATGAGCAGTTCTTC,TRBD1,TRBV2,13,NA,TRBJ2-1
CSVGGGKVEAFF,TGCAGCGTTGGGGGAGGGAAGGTCGAAGCTTTCTTT,NA,TRBV29-1,12,NA,TRBJ1-1
CSARRADSTDTQYF,TGCAGTGCTAGGCGGGCGGATAGCACAGATACGCAGTATTTT,NA,TRBV20-1,14,NA,TRBJ2-3
CASSVISSYEQYF,TGCGCCAGCAGCGTAATCAGCTCCTACGAGCAGTACTTC,NA,TRBV5-1,13,few,TRBJ2-7
CATSRYIRGLNQPQHF,TGTGCCACCAGCAGGTACATTCGGGGTCTGAATCAGCCCCAGCATTTT,NA,TRBV15,16,few,TRBJ1-5
CASSDDRKLTGELFF,TGCGCCAGCAGCGACGACAGGAAATTAACCGGGGAGCTGTTTTTT,NA,TRBV5-1,15,NA,TRBJ2-2
CVSSPPAGIHNEQFF,TGTGTCAGCAGTCCTCCGGCCGGGATCCACAATGAGCAGTTCTTC,NA,TRBV28,15,NA,TRBJ2-1
CAISEAGSYNEQFF,TGTGCCATCAGTGAAGCGGGCTCCTACAATGAGCAGTTCTTC,NA,TRBV10-3,14,NA,TRBJ2-1
CASGEQGLAEAFF,TGTGCCAGCGGAGAACAGGGTCTCGCTGAAGCTTTCTTT,NA,TRBV12-3/TRBV12-4,13,many,TRBJ1-1
CASSPSWTDTQYF,TGTGCCAGCAGTCCCTCTTGGACAGATACGCAGTATTTT,NA,TRBV27,13,NA,TRBJ2-3
CASRTLGGNTIYF,TGTGCCAGCCGGACCCTGGGGGGAAACACCATATATTTT,NA,TRBV6-1,13,few,TRBJ1-3
CASSLGFNEQFF,TGTGCCAGCAGTTTAGGTTTCAATGAGCAGTTCTTC,NA,TRBV12-3/TRBV12-4,12,many,TRBJ2-1
CASSEFEPGDISNTGELFF,TGTGCCAGCAGTGAGTTTGAGCCCGGGGACATATCGAACACCGGGGAGCTGTTTTTT,NA,TRBV25-1,19,NA,TRBJ2-2
CASSPTGEGRSTEAFF,TGTGCCAGCAGCCCAACAGGGGAAGGGCGTAGCACTGAAGCTTTCTTT,TRBD1,TRBV3-1,16,many,TRBJ1-1
CATSKTSPRRGTEYEQYF,TGTGCCACCAGCAAGACTTCTCCTCGACGGGGTACGGAGTACGAGCAGTACTTC,NA,TRBV15,18,NA,TRBJ2-7
CASSQDADRWISEQYF,TGTGCCAGCAGCCAAGATGCGGACAGGTGGATTAGCGAGCAGTACTTC,TRBD1,TRBV3-1,16,few,TRBJ2-7
CASSLGRLNEQFF,TGCGCCAGCAGCCTAGGACGTCTAAATGAGCAGTTCTTC,NA,TRBV4-3,13,NA,TRBJ2-1
CASSDLVGLQRANEQFF,TGTGCCAGCAGTGATTTGGTTGGACTACAAAGGGCCAATGAGCAGTTCTTC,NA,TRBV2,17,few,TRBJ2-1
CASSRTGNYGYTF,TGCGCCAGCAGCCGGACAGGCAACTATGGCTACACCTTC,TRBD1,TRBV5-1,13,NA,TRBJ1-2
CASSVAQQAGGPGEQFF,TGTGCCAGCAGCGTAGCTCAACAAGCGGGAGGGCCTGGTGAGCAGTTCTTC,TRBD2,TRBV9,17,few,TRBJ2-1
CASRRPSGWSTGELFF,TGTGCCAGCAGGAGACCTAGCGGGTGGAGCACCGGGGAGCTGTTTTTT,TRBD2,TRBV28,16,NA,TRBJ2-2
CAISESRGSYEQYF,TGTGCCATCAGTGAGTCACGCGGCTCCTACGAGCAGTACTTC,NA,TRBV10-3,14,few,TRBJ2-7
CASSPRGMGELFF,TGTGCCAGCAGCCCCAGGGGGATGGGGGAGCTGTTTTTT,TRBD1,TRBV11-2,13,NA,TRBJ2-2
CASSPRSDADNEQFF,TGTGCCAGCTCACCACGCTCGGACGCGGACAATGAGCAGTTCTTC,NA,TRBV18,15,NA,TRBJ2-1
CASSQDRGEMNTEAFF,TGTGCCAGCAGCCAAGATAGGGGGGAAATGAACACTGAAGCTTTCTTT,NA,TRBV4-2,16,NA,TRBJ1-1
CASSRTPGLRANEQFF,TGCGCCAGCAGCCGAACACCGGGACTAAGGGCCAATGAGCAGTTCTTC,TRBD2,TRBV4-1,16,few,TRBJ2-1